Presented here are 9 T cell receptor beta chains from one specimen sequenced in a study of technical replicates of blood from a few donors. Assay used: immunoSEQ multiplex PCR; TCRdb lists only in-frame clones, some missing. Among fewer than 65,000 clones listed, just under 90% were seen once. The specimen was PBMCs. These receptors were obtained from a human donor in good health. Some clones in this sample may be carry-over from other donors' samples.

The V gene is TRBV27, the J gene TRBJ2-7; tentative D call: TRBD2 (6 bases). Trimming shortened V by 7 bases and J by 4 bases, and 14 bases separated the two germline ends. Germline loops: CDR1 MNHEY, CDR2 SMNVEV (reference sequence). The CDR3 has 13 amino acids. In DNA, the CDR3 is TGTGCCAGCACCCCAAATGGGGGGTACGAGCAGTACTTC. It is translated as CASTPNGGYEQYF.

The chain employs TRBV6-5 and TRBJ2-5; a weak D match, TRBD2 (5 bases). Between the trimmed V and J ends, which lost 9 bases and 3 bases, there was a span of 11 bases. Germline assignment: CDR1 MNHEY and CDR2 SVGAGI. The CDR3 has 12 amino acids. This CDR3 reads CASRGIEETQYF. CDR3 DNA: TGTGCCAGTCGGGGAATAGAAGAGACCCAGTACTTC.

The V gene is TRBV30, the J gene TRBJ2-1; perhaps TRBD2 as D (5 bases). The CDR3 totals 14 residues. Between the trimmed V and J ends, which lost 7 bases and 12 bases, there was a span of 25 bases. The V gene's germline CDR1 is GTSNPN and CDR2 SVGIG (reference sequence). CDR3 in DNA: TGTGCCTCCTCAGGCAGGCGGGCCTTTCGGGCGCAGTTCTTC. Translating gives CASSGRRAFRAQFF.

The chain joins TRBV11-2 to TRBJ1-2; weak D call: TRBD1 (6 bases). CDR3 length: 16 residues. Trimming took 3 bases from V and 5 from J, leaving 19 bases between them. Germline V CDR1 and CDR2: SGHAT, FQNNGV. The CDR3: CASSLERTATFYGYTF. Written as DNA, the CDR3 is TGTGCCAGCAGCTTGGAGCGGACAGCGACGTTTTATGGCTACACCTTC.

The chain has TRBV18 and TRBJ1-2; D remains unclear. CDR1 is KGHSH, CDR2 LQKENI, per germline. Between the trimmed V and J ends, which lost 5 bases and 1 base, there was a span of 8 bases. The CDR3 length is 13 residues. Here the CDR3 DNA reads TGTGCCAGCTCAGAACGGGATAACTATGGCTACACCTTC. This encodes CASSERDNYGYTF.

The chain has TRBV29-1 and TRBJ2-1; D unresolved. Trimming stripped 7 bases from V and 1 base from J, with 17 bases between. CDR1 is SQVTM, CDR2 ANQGSEA, per germline. There are 15 residues in the CDR3. In DNA form, the CDR3 reads TGCAGCGGCGTCGCCTTAGTAAAATCCTACAATGAGCAGTTCTTC. This translates into CSGVALVKSYNEQFF.

This chain joins TRBV11-1 and TRBJ2-5, with 7 nucleotides matching TRBD1. V lost 5 bases and J lost 2; bases outside the gene matches: 8. This CDR3 contains 15 residues. Germline V CDR1 and CDR2: SGHAT, FQDESV (reference sequence). The DNA of the CDR3 is TGTGCCAGCAGCCCATGGGACAGCTTACAAGAGACCCAGTACTTC. Amino acid sequence: CASSPWDSLQETQYF. Looking up the rest from reference TRBV11-1 and TRBJ2-5 gives the full variable domain: EAEVAQSPRYKITEKSQAVAFWCDPISGHATLYWYRQILGQGPELLVQFQDESVVDDSQLPKDRFSAERLKGVDSTLKIQPAELGDSAMYLCASSPWDSLQETQYFGPGTRLLVL.

The chain recombines TRBV27 with TRBJ2-5; the match to TRBD1 covers 10 bases. Germline CDR1 MNHEY, CDR2 SMNVEV (reference sequence). V trimming: 6 bases; J trimming: 4 bases; junction bases outside the gene matches: 5. The CDR3 totals 14 residues. The CDR3 sequence: CASRLTGGIETQYF. Written as DNA, the CDR3 is TGTGCCAGCAGGTTGACAGGGGGCATAGAGACCCAGTACTTC.

The chain recombines TRBV2 with TRBJ2-7; weak D call: TRBD1 (6 bases). V gave up 8 bases and J gave up 0 bases, with 11 bases separating them. Looked up from germline, CDR1 is SNHLY and CDR2 is FYNNEI. This CDR3 is built from 13 residues. In DNA form, the CDR3 reads TGTGCCAGCCATAGGGACAACTCCTACGAGCAGTACTTC. It specifies CASHRDNSYEQYF.